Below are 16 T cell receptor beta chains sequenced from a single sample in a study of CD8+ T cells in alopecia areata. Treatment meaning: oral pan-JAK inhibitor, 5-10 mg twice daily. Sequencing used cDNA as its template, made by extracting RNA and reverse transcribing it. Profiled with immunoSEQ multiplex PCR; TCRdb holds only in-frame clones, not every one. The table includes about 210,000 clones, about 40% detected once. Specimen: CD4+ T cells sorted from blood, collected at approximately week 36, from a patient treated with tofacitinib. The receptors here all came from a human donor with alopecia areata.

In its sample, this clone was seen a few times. CDR3 sequence reads: CAWGPESYEQYF. The CDR3, as DNA: TGTGCCTGGGGGCCGGAGTCTTACGAGCAGTACTTC. The J gene is TRBJ2-7, the V gene TRBV30; D not certain. Germline V gives CDR1 GTSNPN, CDR2 SVGIG (reference sequence). The germline V and J ends were trimmed by 5 bases and 4 bases, with 12 bases remaining between them. This CDR3 has 12 amino acids. Together with reference TRBV30 and TRBJ2-7, the CDR3 gives the full variable domain: SQTIHQWPATLVQPVGSPLSLECTVEGTSNPNLYWYRQAAGRGLQLLFYSVGIGQISSEVPQNLSASRPQDRQFILSSKKLLLSDSGFYLCAWGPESYEQYFGPGTRLTVT.

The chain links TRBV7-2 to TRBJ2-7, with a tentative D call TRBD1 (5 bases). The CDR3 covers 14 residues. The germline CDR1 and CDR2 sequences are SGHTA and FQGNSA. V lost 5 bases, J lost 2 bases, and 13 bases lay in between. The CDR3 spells CASSAEQVTYEQYF. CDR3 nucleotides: TGTGCCAGCAGCGCGGAACAGGTTACCTACGAGCAGTACTTC.

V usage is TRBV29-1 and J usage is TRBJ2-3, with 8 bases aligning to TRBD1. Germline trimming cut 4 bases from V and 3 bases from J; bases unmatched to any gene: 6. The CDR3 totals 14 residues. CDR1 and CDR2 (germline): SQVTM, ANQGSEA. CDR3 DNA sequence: TGCAGCGTTGGGGGGACAGGTGGAACAGATACGCAGTATTTT. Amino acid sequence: CSVGGTGGTDTQYF.

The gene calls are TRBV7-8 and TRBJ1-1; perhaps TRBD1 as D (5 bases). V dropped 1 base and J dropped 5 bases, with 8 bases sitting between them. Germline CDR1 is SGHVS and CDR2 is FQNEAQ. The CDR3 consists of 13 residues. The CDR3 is CASSLVGATEAFF. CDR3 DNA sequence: TGTGCCAGCAGCTTAGTAGGGGCTACTGAAGCTTTCTTT.

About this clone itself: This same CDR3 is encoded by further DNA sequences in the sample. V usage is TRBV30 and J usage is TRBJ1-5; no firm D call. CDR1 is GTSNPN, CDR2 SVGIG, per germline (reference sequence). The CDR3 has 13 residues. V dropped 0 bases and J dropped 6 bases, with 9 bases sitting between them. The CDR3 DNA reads TGTGCCTGGAGTGTAAGAAGTGGTCAGCCCCAGCATTTT. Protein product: CAWSVRSGQPQHF.

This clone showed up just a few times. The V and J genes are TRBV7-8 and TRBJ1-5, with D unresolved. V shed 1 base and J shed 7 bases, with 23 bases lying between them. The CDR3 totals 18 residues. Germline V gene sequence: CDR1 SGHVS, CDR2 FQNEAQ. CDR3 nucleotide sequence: TGTGCCAGCAGCTTAGGGATCTTGGGTCAATCTTTATTCCAGCCCCAGCATTTT. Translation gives CASSLGILGQSLFQPQHF.

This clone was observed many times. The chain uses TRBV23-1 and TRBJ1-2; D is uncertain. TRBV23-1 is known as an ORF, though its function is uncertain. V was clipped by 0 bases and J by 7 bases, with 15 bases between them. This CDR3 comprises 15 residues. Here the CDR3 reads CASSQSVGPRAGYTF. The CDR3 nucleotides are TGCGCCAGCAGTCAATCGGTTGGCCCGAGGGCTGGCTACACCTTC.

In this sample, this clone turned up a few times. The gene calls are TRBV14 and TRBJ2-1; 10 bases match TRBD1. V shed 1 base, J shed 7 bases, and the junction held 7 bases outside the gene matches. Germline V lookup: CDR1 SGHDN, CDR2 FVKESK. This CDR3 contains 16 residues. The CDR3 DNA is TGTGCCAGCAGCCAAGGGTATGGGGGACAGGGGAATGAGCAGTTCTTC. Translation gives CASSQGYGGQGNEQFF. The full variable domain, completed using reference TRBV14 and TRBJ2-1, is EAGVTQFPSHSVIEKGQTVTLRCDPISGHDNLYWYRRVMGKEIKFLLHFVKESKQDESGMPNNRFLAERTGGTYSTLKVQPAELEDSGVYFCASSQGYGGQGNEQFFGPGTRLTVL.

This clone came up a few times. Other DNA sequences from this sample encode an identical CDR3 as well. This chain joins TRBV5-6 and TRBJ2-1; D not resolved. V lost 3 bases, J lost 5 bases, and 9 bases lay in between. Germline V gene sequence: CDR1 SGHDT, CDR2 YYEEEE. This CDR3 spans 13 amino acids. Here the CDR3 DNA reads TGTGCCAGCAGCTCCCCTAGAAACAATGAGCAGTTCTTC. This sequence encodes CASSSPRNNEQFF.

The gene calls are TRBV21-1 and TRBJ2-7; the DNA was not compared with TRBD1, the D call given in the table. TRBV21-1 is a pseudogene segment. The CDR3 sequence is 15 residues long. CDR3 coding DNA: TGTGCCAGCAGCTCCCCGGGACAGGGGGCGCCCGAGCAGTACTTC. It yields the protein CASSSPGQGAPEQYF.

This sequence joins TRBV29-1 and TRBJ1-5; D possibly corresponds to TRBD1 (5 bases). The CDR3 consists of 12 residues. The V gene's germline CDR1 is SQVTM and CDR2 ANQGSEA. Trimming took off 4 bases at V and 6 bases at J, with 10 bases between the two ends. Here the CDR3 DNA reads TGCAGCGTTGGGGGGATGGGTCAGCCCCAGCATTTT. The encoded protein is CSVGGMGQPQHF.

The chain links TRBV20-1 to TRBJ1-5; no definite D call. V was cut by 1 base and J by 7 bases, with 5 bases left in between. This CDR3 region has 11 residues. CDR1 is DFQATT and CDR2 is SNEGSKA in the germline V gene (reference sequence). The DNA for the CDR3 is TGCAGTGCTAGAGGAGAACAGCCCCAGCATTTT. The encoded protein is CSARGEQPQHF.

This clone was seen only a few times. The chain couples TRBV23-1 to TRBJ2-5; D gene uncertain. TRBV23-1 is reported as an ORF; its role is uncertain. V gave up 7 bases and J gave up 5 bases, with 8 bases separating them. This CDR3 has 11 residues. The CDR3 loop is CASILGETQYF. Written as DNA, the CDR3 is TGCGCCAGCATCCTTGGGGAGACCCAGTACTTC.

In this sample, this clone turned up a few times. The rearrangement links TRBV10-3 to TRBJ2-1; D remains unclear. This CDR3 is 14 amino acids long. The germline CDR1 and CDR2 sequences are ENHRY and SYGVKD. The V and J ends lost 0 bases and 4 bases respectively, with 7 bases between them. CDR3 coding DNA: TGTGCCATCAGTGAGTCGATTCCATACAATGAGCAGTTCTTC. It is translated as CAISESIPYNEQFF.

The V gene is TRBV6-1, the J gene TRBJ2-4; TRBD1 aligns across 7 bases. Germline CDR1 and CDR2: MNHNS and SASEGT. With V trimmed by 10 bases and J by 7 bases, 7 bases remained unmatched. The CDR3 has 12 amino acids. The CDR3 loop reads CATGGSQNIQYF. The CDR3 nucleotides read TGTGCCACAGGGGGATCCCAGAACATTCAGTACTTC.

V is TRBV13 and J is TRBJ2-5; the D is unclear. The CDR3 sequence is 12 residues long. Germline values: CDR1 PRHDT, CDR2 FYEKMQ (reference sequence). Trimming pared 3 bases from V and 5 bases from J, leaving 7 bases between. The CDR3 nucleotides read TGTGCCAGCAGCTTGCGAAGGGAGACCCAGTACTTC. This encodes CASSLRRETQYF.